The 22 T cell receptor beta chains below all came from one sample that was sequenced in a study of CD8 T cells in Susac syndrome. With random hexamers, reverse transcription was performed on about 0.5 to 1 ug of RNA. TCRdb reprocessed the immunoSEQ multiplex PCR reads via MiXCR and lists one record per CDR3 protein. Seen here are roughly 200,000 distinct CDR3 sequences, about 93% observed once, and the top ten hold 0.085% to 0.1%. Sequencing used CD4+ T cells from PBMCs. These receptors were collected from a human donor with Susac syndrome.

The chain recombines TRBV19 with TRBJ2-3, with TRBD1 matching 7 bases. With 6 bases clipped from V and 0 bases from J, the junction kept 3 bases outside the gene matches. CDR3 size: 14 residues. Germline CDR1 and CDR2: LNHDA and SQIVND (reference sequence). The CDR3 is CASRKGASTDTQYF. CDR3 DNA sequence: TGTGCCAGTAGGAAGGGGGCTAGCACAGATACGCAGTATTTT.

This chain connects TRBV6-2 or TRBV6-3 to TRBJ1-5; TRBD1 agrees at 7 bases. This CDR3 region has 13 residues. Germline V CDR1 and CDR2: MNHEY, SVGEGT. V was pared by 7 bases and J by 9 bases, with 9 bases of the junction left unmatched. DNA for the CDR3: TGTGCCAGCAAGGAGGGGGCAAGTGTGCCCCAGCATTTT. Its translation is CASKEGASVPQHF.

The V call is TRBV4-2, the J call TRBJ2-7; 7 positions agree with TRBD1. This CDR3 spans 15 amino acids. CDR1 LGHNA and CDR2 YNFKEQ come from the germline V gene. The trim removed 4 bases at V and 6 bases at J, leaving 12 bases unmatched. CDR3 in DNA: TGTGCCAGCAGCCTGACTTGGGGACAGCGGCCCGAGCAGTACTTC. It translates to CASSLTWGQRPEQYF.

This clonotype showed up just once. The chain has TRBV7-2 and TRBJ2-2, with a possible D match to TRBD2 (5 bases). CDR1 SGHTA and CDR2 FQGNSA come from the germline V gene. The CDR3 loop spans 15 amino acids. Trimming removed 1 base at V and 7 bases at J, with 13 bases between. The chain's CDR3 is CASSLGTALGGELFF. CDR3 in DNA: TGTGCCAGCAGCTTAGGGACTGCACTGGGCGGGGAGCTGTTTTTT. The complete variable domain, with remaining parts taken from reference TRBV7-2 and TRBJ2-2, reads GAGVSQSPSNKVTEKGKDVELRCDPISGHTALYWYRQSLGQGLEFLIYFQGNSAPDKSGLPSDRFSAERTGGSVSTLTIQRTQQEDSAVYLCASSLGTALGGELFFGEGSRLTVL.

DNA for the CDR3: TGTGCCAGCAGCTTAGAGGGCGGGGGGGGCTACGAGCAGTACTTC. This codes for CASSLEGGGGYEQYF. This chain connects TRBV7-2 to TRBJ2-7; 9 bases fit TRBD2. Germline V gives CDR1 SGHTA, CDR2 FQGNSA. CDR3 length equals 15 residues. V gave up 1 base and J gave up 3 bases; unmatched junction bases: 4.

This chain joins TRBV12-3 or TRBV12-4 and TRBJ2-7; D is ambiguous. Between the trimmed V and J ends, which lost 3 bases and 0 bases, there was a span of 6 bases. This CDR3 has 13 residues. The CDR3 sequence: CASSFHSSYEQYF. The CDR3 nucleotides read TGTGCCAGCAGTTTCCATAGCTCCTACGAGCAGTACTTC.

CDR3: CASSPSAGTSYEQYF. In DNA form, the CDR3 reads TGTGCCAGCAGCCCCTCGGCAGGGACCTCCTACGAGCAGTACTTC. The chain joins TRBV7-9 to TRBJ2-7, with D perhaps being TRBD1 or TRBD2 (5 bases each). The V gene lost 5 bases and the J gene lost 0 bases, with 14 bases spanning the gap. The CDR3 extends over 15 amino acids. Germline V gene data show CDR1 as SEHNR and CDR2 as FQNEAQ (reference sequence).

The chain combines TRBV3-1 with TRBJ2-7, with a tentative D call TRBD2 (6 bases). This CDR3 contains 13 residues. From germline, CDR1 is LGHDT and CDR2 YNNKEL (reference sequence). Trimming shortened V by 9 bases and J by 2 bases, and 14 bases separated the two germline ends. The CDR3 nucleotides read TGTGCCAGTGGAACCAGGGAGGCCTACGAGCAGTACTTC. Translating it yields CASGTREAYEQYF.

This clonotype appeared a single time. This rearrangement joins TRBV10-3 to TRBJ1-1; TRBD1 aligns across 8 bases. V lost 3 bases and J lost 5; bases outside the gene matches: 5. Germline CDR1 is ENHRY and CDR2 is SYGVKD. The CDR3 loop spans 14 amino acids. Here the CDR3 DNA reads TGTGCCATCAGTGATACGACAGGGGAGACTGAAGCTTTCTTT. This translates into CAISDTTGETEAFF.

CDR3: CSGTRLVFDEQFF. In nucleotides, the CDR3 is TGCAGCGGCACCCGACTAGTTTTCGATGAGCAGTTCTTC. The rearrangement links TRBV29-1 to TRBJ2-1, with D possibly TRBD2 on 6 matching bases. This CDR3 spans 13 amino acids. The germline CDR1 and CDR2 sequences are SQVTM and ANQGSEA. Deletions cut 7 bases from V and 8 bases from J, with 18 bases between.

The chain joins TRBV11-2 to TRBJ1-5; no clear D gene. Trimming removed 0 bases from V and 1 base from J, with 7 bases in between. CDR1 SGHAT and CDR2 FQNNGV come from the germline V gene. The CDR3 is 15 residues long. DNA of the CDR3: TGTGCCAGCAGCTTAGAGGGGTCAAGCAATCAGCCCCAGCATTTT. Translated: CASSLEGSSNQPQHF.

CDR3 residues: CSAIRGNYGYTF. The CDR3 nucleotides are TGCAGTGCAATACGGGGTAACTATGGCTACACCTTC. The genes are TRBV20-1 and TRBJ1-2; D remains unclear. Germline CDR1 DFQATT, CDR2 SNEGSKA (reference sequence). V gave up 6 bases and J gave up 1 base, with 9 bases separating them. The CDR3 length is 12 residues.

The chain uses TRBV15 and TRBJ2-2; D ambiguous. Germline assignment: CDR1 LNHNV and CDR2 YYDKDF (reference sequence). The V gene lost 1 base and the J gene lost 7 bases, with 16 bases spanning the gap. CDR3 length equals 16 residues. Here the CDR3 reads CATSRVVAQLNGELFF. The CDR3 coding sequence is TGTGCCACCAGCAGAGTCGTCGCACAGCTGAACGGGGAGCTGTTTTTT.

The rearrangement uses TRBV20-1 and TRBJ2-1, with D unresolved. Germline assignment: CDR1 DFQATT and CDR2 SNEGSKA (reference sequence). Between the trimmed V and J ends, which lost 1 base and 3 bases, there was a span of 10 bases. The CDR3 has 14 amino acids. Here the CDR3 reads CSARVPPLYNEQFF. The CDR3 region has the DNA TGCAGTGCTAGAGTTCCCCCTCTCTACAATGAGCAGTTCTTC.

The genes are TRBV12-3 or TRBV12-4 and TRBJ2-3; D not certain. The V gene lost 5 bases and the J gene lost 5 bases, with 8 bases spanning the gap. CDR3 size: 12 residues. CDR3 residues: CASSQSGDTQYF. The CDR3 nucleotides read TGTGCCAGCAGTCAAAGTGGAGATACGCAGTATTTT.

V gene TRBV28 combines with J gene TRBJ2-5; no firm D call. Germline values: CDR1 MDHEN, CDR2 SYDVKM. The CDR3 sequence is 14 residues long. Deletions cut 5 bases from V and 7 bases from J, with 17 bases between. CDR3 DNA: TGTGCCAGCAGTCCCCCCGGAACAGACGGGACCCAGTACTTC. Protein product: CASSPPGTDGTQYF. The variable domain in full, with the rest retrieved from reference TRBV28 and TRBJ2-5, is DVKVTQSSRYLVKRTGEKVFLECVQDMDHENMFWYRQDPGLGLRLIYFSYDVKMKEKGDIPEGYSVSREKKERFSLILESASTNQTSMYLCASSPPGTDGTQYFGPGTRLLVL.

The chain employs TRBV30 and TRBJ1-1; TRBD1 agrees at 8 bases. The CDR3 spans 14 residues. With 4 bases clipped from V and 6 bases from J, the junction kept 10 bases outside the gene matches. Per the germline V gene, CDR1 is GTSNPN and CDR2 is SVGIG (reference sequence). CDR3 in amino acids: CAWTRDRNKPEAFF. The CDR3 bases are TGTGCCTGGACTCGGGACAGGAACAAACCTGAAGCTTTCTTT.

The chain combines TRBV13 with TRBJ2-7, with TRBD2 matching over 11 bases. The CDR3 runs to 18 residues. With 1 base clipped from V and 4 bases from J, the junction kept 12 bases outside the gene matches. Germline loops: CDR1 PRHDT, CDR2 FYEKMQ (reference sequence). The CDR3 sequence is CASSLVGRTSGRRYEQYF. CDR3 bases: TGTGCCAGCAGCTTAGTTGGGCGGACTAGCGGGCGTCGTTACGAGCAGTACTTC.

The CDR3 region has the DNA TGCAGCGTTGGTCCAGGGTTGAACACTGAAGCTTTCTTT. It yields the protein CSVGPGLNTEAFF. The J gene is TRBJ1-1, the V gene TRBV29-1; D is possibly TRBD1 (5 bases). V was clipped by 4 bases and J by 0 bases, with 9 bases between them. Germline V gene lookup returns CDR1 SQVTM and CDR2 ANQGSEA. The CDR3 length is 13 residues.

V usage is TRBV12-3 or TRBV12-4 and J usage is TRBJ2-6; D is unclear. V lost 2 bases and J lost 0, with 5 bases in between. This CDR3 has 15 amino acids. The chain's CDR3 is CASSLSPSGANVLTF. The CDR3 region has the DNA TGTGCCAGCAGTTTATCCCCCTCTGGGGCCAACGTCCTGACTTTC.

The chain uses TRBV7-8 and TRBJ2-7; maybe TRBD2 (6 bases). The CDR3 has 14 residues. V was trimmed by 3 bases and J by 2 bases, leaving 11 bases between them. Germline CDR1 and CDR2: SGHVS and FQNEAQ. This chain's CDR3 is CASSFRRDAYEQYF. The CDR3 coding sequence is TGTGCCAGCAGCTTCCGGAGGGACGCCTACGAGCAGTACTTC.

The rearrangement joins TRBV5-1 to TRBJ1-1, with a weak D call TRBD1 (5 bases). Germline V gene lookup returns CDR1 SGHRS and CDR2 YFSETQ. This CDR3 has 15 amino acids. V was shortened by 1 base and J by 4 bases, with 14 bases between the two germline ends. In DNA form, the CDR3 reads TGCGCCAGCAGCTTGCAAGGGGAGGGAATCACTGAAGCTTTCTTT. As protein: CASSLQGEGITEAFF.